The following is a T cell receptor beta chain sequence with its context. Its antigen is currently unknown. The data were produced by immunoSEQ multiplex PCR, yet TCRdb's version contains in-frame clones alone and is incomplete. Seen here are tens of thousands of clones, approximately 80% observed once, and the top ten hold over 0.7%. This sample was taken from a study of monozygotic twins with cystic fibrosis. Study in general: With about 15 PCR cycles, barcoded libraries came from around 2.9 micrograms of fragmented DNA.

Whole-study findings and limits: J usage was most co-twin-similar in 8 of 16 pairs, V in 13. Clonality was generally low (median around 0.009), higher in the most severe patients.

This CDR3 is built from 11 residues. From germline, CDR1 is SEHNR and CDR2 FQNEAQ (reference sequence). The V end lost 5 bases, the J end lost 12 bases, and 8 bases lay between the germline ends. The sequence was obtained from a girl aged 2-10 years with cystic fibrosis. The chain couples TRBV7-9 to TRBJ1-6; the D gene is possibly TRBD1 (6 bases). The specimen sequenced was blood. CDR3 in DNA: TGTGCCAGCAGCCAACAGGGACCCCTCCACTTT. Its translation is CASSQQGPLHF. The full variable domain, its missing parts supplied by reference TRBV7-9 and TRBJ1-6, is DTGVSQNPRHKITKRGQNVTFRCDPISEHNRLYWYRQTLGQGPEFLTYFQNEAQLEKSRLLSDRFSAERPKGSFSTLEIQRTEQGDSAMYLCASSQQGPLHFGNGTRLTVT.